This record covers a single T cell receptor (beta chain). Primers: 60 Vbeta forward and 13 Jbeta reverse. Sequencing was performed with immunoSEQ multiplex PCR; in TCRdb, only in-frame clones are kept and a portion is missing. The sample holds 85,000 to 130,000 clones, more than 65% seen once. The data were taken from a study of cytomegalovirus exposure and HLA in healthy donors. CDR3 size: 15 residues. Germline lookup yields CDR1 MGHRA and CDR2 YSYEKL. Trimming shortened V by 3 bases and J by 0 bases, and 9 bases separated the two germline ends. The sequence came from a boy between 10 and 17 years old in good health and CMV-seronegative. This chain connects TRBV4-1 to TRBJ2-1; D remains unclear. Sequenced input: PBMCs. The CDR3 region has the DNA TGCGCCAGCAGCCAGGGCGAGTTCTCCTACAATGAGCAGTTCTTC. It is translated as CASSQGEFSYNEQFF.